This TCR beta chain was profiled in a study of OX40 agonist ivuxolimab in advanced cancers. Study details: Three patients responded partially, comprising one with hepatocellular carcinoma and two with cutaneous melanoma. Whole-study results and caveats: Averaged across samples, CD8+ T cells carried more expanded clones than CD4+ did. Some patients who did not respond also had low normalized T-cell clonal expansion.

There are a few counts of this clone. Its antigen is not known. Assay: immunoSEQ multiplex PCR; the TCRdb copy retains only in-frame clones and omits some. The repertoire consists of about 58,000 clones, with more than 85% occurring once and the leading ten covering roughly 0.76%. Looked up from germline, CDR1 is KGHSH and CDR2 is LQKENI. The CDR3 runs to 12 residues. The chain carries TRBV18 and TRBJ2-7; 8 bases match TRBD2. The sample consisted of CD4+ or CD8+ T cells sorted from blood, taken in a trial of the OX40 agonist ivuxolimab. The sequence derives from an adult with an advanced solid tumor such as melanoma, head and neck, liver or kidney cancer. The CDR3 DNA follows: TGTGCGTCGGGACTAGTCGCCTACGAGCAGTACTTC. It codes for CASGLVAYEQYF. Drawing the rest from reference TRBV18 and TRBJ2-7, the complete variable domain is NAGVMQNPRHLVRRRGQEARLRCSPMKGHSHVYWYRQLPEEGLKFMVYLQKENIIDESGMPKERFSAEFPKEGPSILRIQQVVRGDSAAYFCASGLVAYEQYFGPGTRLTVT.